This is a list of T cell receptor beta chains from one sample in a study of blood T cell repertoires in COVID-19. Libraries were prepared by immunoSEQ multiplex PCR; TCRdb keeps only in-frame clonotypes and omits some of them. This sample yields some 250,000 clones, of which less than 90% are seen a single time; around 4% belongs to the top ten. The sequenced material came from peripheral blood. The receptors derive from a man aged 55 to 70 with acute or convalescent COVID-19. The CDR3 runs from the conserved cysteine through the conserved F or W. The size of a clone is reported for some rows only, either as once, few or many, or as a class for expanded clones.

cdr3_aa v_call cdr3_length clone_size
CASSTDPRGGSYEQYF TRBV21-1 16 NA
CASSQGTLADTGELFF TRBV4-3 16 NA
CASSPRGTGGIEQYF TRBV5-6 15 NA
CASSEGLAEGYEQYF TRBV6-1 15 NA
CASSLVGQSLYGYTF TRBV11-2 15 NA
CASSQGLNTGELFF TRBV11-2 14 once
CASSPQGTGSAKNIQYF TRBV18 17 NA
CASSIRGITEAFF TRBV19 13 NA
CASSRTLNTEAFF TRBV7-9 13 NA
CASSDGLAGFTDTQYF TRBV7-9 16 NA
CASSLGQQGPTTEAFF TRBV7-9 16 NA
CASSFLAGVNTGELFF TRBV5-1 16 NA
CAWNNQGAGGGPQHF TRBV30 15 NA
CASSLNGGLNTEAFF TRBV11-2 15 NA
CASSQEASYNSPLHF TRBV3-1/TRBV3-2 15 NA
CASRTDPTVYTGELFF TRBV6-6 16 NA
CASSPKGQRGDYGYTF TRBV7-8 16 NA
CASSFSGSPTDTQYF TRBV7-9 15 NA
CASSFSGGASREQFF TRBV11-2 15 once
CSVDRSSVNEQFF TRBV29-1 13 NA
CASSTPPYSNQPQHF TRBV7-8 15 NA
CAIATGNYYEQYF TRBV10-3 13 NA
CASRSLPGGRDGYTF TRBV12-2 15 NA
CASSLIAGGQETQYF TRBV7-2 15 NA
CASSEGQGGGYGYTF TRBV6-4 15 NA
CASSVGAGRGYTF TRBV9 13 NA
CASSSSVPLEAFF TRBV6-2/TRBV6-3 13 NA
CASTIGQGVSNEKLFF TRBV19 16 NA
CASSVSGGPSSYEQYF TRBV9 16 NA
CASSPQEALADTQYF TRBV18 15 NA
CASSEEISSGNTIYF TRBV6-1 15 NA
CATAAGTGGVEQYF TRBV6-5 14 NA